This TCR beta chain was recovered during a study of long-term antiretroviral therapy in people with HIV. Specimens carried about 0.9-11 million cryopreserved PBMC before DNA extraction. The CDR3 extends over 13 amino acids. The V gene's germline CDR1 is MNHEY and CDR2 SVGAGI. Trimming cost V 5 bases and J 1 base, with 6 bases left between them. Survey-level resolution applied to immunoSEQ assay v3.0. The table came from immunoSEQ multiplex PCR; TCRdb's copy has only in-frame clones and leaves some out. The data hold tens of thousands of clones, with 85% to 90% observed a single time. This sequence was found in a man in his sixties with HIV. V and J are TRBV6-5 and TRBJ1-5; D not resolved. The sample in question was unsorted PBMCs, obtained 1.3 years after starting antiretroviral therapy. CDR3 DNA: TGTGCCAGCAGTCTCGTAAGCAATCAGCCCCAGCATTTT. Residues: CASSLVSNQPQHF.